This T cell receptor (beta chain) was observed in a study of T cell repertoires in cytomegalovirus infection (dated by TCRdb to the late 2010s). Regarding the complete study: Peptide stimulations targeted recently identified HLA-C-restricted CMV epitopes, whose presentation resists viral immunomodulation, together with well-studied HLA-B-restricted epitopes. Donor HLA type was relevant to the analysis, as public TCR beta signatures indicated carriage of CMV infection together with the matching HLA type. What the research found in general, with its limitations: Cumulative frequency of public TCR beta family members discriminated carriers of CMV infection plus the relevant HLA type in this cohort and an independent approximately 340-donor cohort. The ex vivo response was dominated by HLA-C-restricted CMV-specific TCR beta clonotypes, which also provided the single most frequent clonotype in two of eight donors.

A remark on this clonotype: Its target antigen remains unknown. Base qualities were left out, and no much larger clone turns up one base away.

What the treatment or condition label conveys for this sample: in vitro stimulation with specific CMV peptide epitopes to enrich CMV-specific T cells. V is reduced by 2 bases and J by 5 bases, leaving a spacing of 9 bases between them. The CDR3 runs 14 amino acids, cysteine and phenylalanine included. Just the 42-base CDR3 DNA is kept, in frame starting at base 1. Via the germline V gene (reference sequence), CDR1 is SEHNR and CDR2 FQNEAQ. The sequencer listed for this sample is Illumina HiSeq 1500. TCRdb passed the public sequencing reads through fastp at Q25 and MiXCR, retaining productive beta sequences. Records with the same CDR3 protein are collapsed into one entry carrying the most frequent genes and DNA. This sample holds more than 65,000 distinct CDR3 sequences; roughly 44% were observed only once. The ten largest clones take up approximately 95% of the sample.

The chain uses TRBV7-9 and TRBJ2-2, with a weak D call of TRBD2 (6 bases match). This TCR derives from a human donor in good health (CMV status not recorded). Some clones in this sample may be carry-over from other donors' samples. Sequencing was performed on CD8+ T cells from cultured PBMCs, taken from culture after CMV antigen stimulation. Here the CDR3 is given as CASSLPGRTGELFF. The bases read TGTGCCAGCAGCTTACCAGGGAGGACCGGGGAGCTGTTTTTT.